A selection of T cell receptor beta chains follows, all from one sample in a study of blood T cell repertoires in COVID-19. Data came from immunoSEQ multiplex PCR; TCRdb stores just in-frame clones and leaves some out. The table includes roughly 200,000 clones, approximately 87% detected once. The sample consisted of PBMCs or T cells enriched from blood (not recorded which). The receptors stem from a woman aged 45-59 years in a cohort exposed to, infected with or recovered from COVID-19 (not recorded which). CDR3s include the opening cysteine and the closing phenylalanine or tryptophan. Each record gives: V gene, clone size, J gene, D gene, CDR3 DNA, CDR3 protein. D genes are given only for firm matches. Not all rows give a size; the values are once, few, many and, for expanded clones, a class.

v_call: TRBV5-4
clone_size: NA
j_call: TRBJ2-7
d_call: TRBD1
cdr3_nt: TGTGCCAGCAGCTGGGGACAGGCCGAGCAGTACTTC
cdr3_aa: CASSWGQAEQYF

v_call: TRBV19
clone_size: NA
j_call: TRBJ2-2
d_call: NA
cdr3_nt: TGTGCCAGTAGTACACCACCACTTGAACGGGAGCTGTTTTTT
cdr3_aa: CASSTPPLERELFF

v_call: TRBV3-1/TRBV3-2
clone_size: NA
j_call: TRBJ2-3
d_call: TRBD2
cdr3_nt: TGTGCCAGCAGCCAAGGGACTAGCTTCCCCCAGGGGACGCAGTATTTT
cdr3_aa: CASSQGTSFPQGTQYF

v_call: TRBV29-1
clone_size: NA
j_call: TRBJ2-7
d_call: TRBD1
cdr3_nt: TGCAGCGCGACAGGGTCTACCTACGAGCAGTACTTC
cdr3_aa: CSATGSTYEQYF

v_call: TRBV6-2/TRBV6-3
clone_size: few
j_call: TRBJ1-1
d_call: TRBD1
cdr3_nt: TGTGCCAGCAGTTTAGAGGCGACAGGGGCGGGCACTGAAGCTTTCTTT
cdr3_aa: CASSLEATGAGTEAFF

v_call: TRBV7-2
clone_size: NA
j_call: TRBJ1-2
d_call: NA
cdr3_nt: TGTGCCAGCAGCTTAGCAAGCCAGGGAAACGGCGGCTACACCTTC
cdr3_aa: CASSLASQGNGGYTF

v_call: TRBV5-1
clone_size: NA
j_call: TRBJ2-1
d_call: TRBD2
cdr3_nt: TGCGCCAGCAGCTTTAAAATGGGGACTAGCGGGGGGTTCAATGAGCAGTTCTTC
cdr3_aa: CASSFKMGTSGGFNEQFF

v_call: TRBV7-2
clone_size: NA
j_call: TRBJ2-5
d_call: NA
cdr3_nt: TGTGCCAGCAGCTTGCAGGCAGGGGACCAAGAGACCCAGTACTTC
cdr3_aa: CASSLQAGDQETQYF

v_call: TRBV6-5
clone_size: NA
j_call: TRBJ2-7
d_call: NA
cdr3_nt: TGTGCCAGCAGTCAGGGCCCTTCCTACGAGCAGTACTTC
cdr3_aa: CASSQGPSYEQYF

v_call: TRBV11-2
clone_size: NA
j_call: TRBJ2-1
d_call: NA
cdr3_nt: TGTGCCAGCACCCCTAGGTACAATGAGCAGTTCTTC
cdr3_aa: CASTPRYNEQFF

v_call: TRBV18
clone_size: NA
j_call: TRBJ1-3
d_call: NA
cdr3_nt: TGTGCCAGCTCCCCGCAACTACAGGCGACCGCTGGAAACACCATATATTTT
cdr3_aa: CASSPQLQATAGNTIYF

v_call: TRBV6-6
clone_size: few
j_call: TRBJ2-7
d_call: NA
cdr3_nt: TGTGCCAGCAGCGCTTCCGGGTCCATCTACGAGCAGTACTTC
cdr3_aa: CASSASGSIYEQYF

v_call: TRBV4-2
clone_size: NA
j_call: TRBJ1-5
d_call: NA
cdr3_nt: TGTGCCAGCAGCCAAGAAGGGGAAAATCAGCCCCAGCATTTT
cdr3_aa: CASSQEGENQPQHF